One and the same sample provided the 24 T cell receptor beta chains below, sequenced in a study of blood T cells in healthy people across ages. Primed by a sample-barcoded 5' primer and a J-beta primer mix, a second PCR proceeded for roughly 6 to 12 cycles. TCRdb ran MiXCR on the 5' RACE reads and lists one entry per CDR3 protein. The table includes more than 650,000 distinct CDR3 sequences, 22% detected once. Sequencing input: blood. The source of these receptors is a man between 65 and 85 years old in good health.

The CDR3 loop is CASSSNNRFHYGYTF. CDR3 nucleotides: TGTGCCAGCAGCTCCAACAACAGGTTCCACTATGGCTACACCTTC. The chain links TRBV6-5 to TRBJ1-2, with a weak D call TRBD1 (5 bases). The CDR3 contains 15 residues. The germline V gene encodes CDR1 MNHEY and CDR2 SVGAGI. Deletions cut 6 bases from V and 3 bases from J, with 17 bases between.

This clonotype was picked up a small number of times. The rearrangement joins TRBV15 to TRBJ2-7; D is unclear. Looked up from germline, CDR1 is LNHNV and CDR2 is YYDKDF (reference sequence). The CDR3 totals 15 residues. The V and J ends lost 5 bases and 0 bases respectively, with 14 bases between them. The CDR3 sequence is CATSSIWRSSYEQYF. CDR3 nucleotide sequence: TGTGCCACCAGCTCTATTTGGAGAAGCTCCTACGAGCAGTACTTC.

The chain is built from TRBV7-2 and TRBJ2-1; possibly TRBD2 for D (6 bases). The CDR3 is 15 amino acids. Germline V CDR1 and CDR2: SGHTA, FQGNSA. V was clipped by 2 bases and J by 4 bases, with 12 bases between them. Written as DNA, the CDR3 is TGTGCCAGCAGCTTATTTAGCGGTAGTTACAATGAGCAGTTCTTC. This codes for CASSLFSGSYNEQFF.

This chain connects TRBV7-2 to TRBJ2-5; D might be TRBD1 (5 bases). The J call is doubtful: the DNA matches TRBJ2-1 better. Germline CDR1 reads SGHTA; CDR2 reads FQGNSA. The CDR3 sequence is 13 residues long. In DNA form, the CDR3 reads TGTGCCAGCAGCTCGCTCAGGGACAATGAGCAGTTCTTC. It codes for CASSSLRDNEQFF.

The rearrangement links TRBV20-1 to TRBJ2-3; 14 nucleotides agree with TRBD2. The length of the CDR3 is 17 residues. The germline V gene encodes CDR1 DFQATT and CDR2 SNEGSKA (reference sequence). The junction had 9 bases not matched to a gene; V was cut back by 4 bases and J by 3 bases. CDR3 residues: CSAKGLAGVIVTDTQYF. The CDR3 DNA is TGCAGTGCTAAGGGACTAGCGGGAGTAATTGTAACAGATACGCAGTATTTT.

The chain combines TRBV5-1 with TRBJ2-1, with TRBD2 matching 9 bases. Germline lookup yields CDR1 SGHRS and CDR2 YFSETQ. Trimming took 4 bases from V and 1 from J; bases not matched to a gene: 9. The CDR3 is 17 residues long. The DNA for the CDR3 is TGCGCCAGCAGCGCAACTAGCGGGTGGGAGTCCTACAATGAGCAGTTCTTC. It translates to CASSATSGWESYNEQFF.

The chain couples TRBV10-3 to TRBJ2-5, with D possibly being TRBD2 (6 bases). The CDR3 is made up of 15 amino acids. Germline CDR1 is ENHRY and CDR2 is SYGVKD. Trimming removed 3 bases from V and 7 bases from J, with 18 bases in between. This CDR3 reads CAISETAGTPGTQYF. CDR3 sequence (DNA): TGTGCCATCAGTGAAACCGCGGGAACGCCCGGGACCCAGTACTTC.

Points on this clonotype: An end of the junction differs from the germline gene, which may be a read error. The chain employs TRBV29-1 and TRBJ1-2, with a possible D match to TRBD1 (6 bases). The length of the CDR3 is 12 residues. Germline loops: CDR1 SQVTM, CDR2 ANQGSEA. CDR3 region: CQGGDQNYGHTF. The CDR3 DNA reads TGCCAAGGGGGTGACCAGAACTATGGCCACACCTTC.

This clonotype has more than one count but fewer than ten. A read error may produce the germline difference seen at one junction end. The chain uses TRBV28 and TRBJ2-7; no definite D call. The CDR3 spans 12 residues. CDR1 and CDR2 from the germline V gene are MDHEN and SYDVKM. The CDR3 spells CAGSLLQYEQYF. CDR3 sequence (DNA): TGTGCCGGCAGTTTACTCCAGTACGAGCAGTACTTC.

The rearrangement joins TRBV6-2 or TRBV6-3 to TRBJ1-1; TRBD1 is a possible D gene (6 bases). The CDR3 loop spans 15 amino acids. Germline CDR1 is MNHEY and CDR2 is SVGEGT. The ends were cut back, 0 bases at V and 1 base at J, with 9 bases in the middle. CDR3 in amino acids: CASSYSGHQNTEAFF. DNA of the CDR3: TGTGCCAGCAGTTACTCGGGACACCAGAACACTGAAGCTTTCTTT.

The chain combines TRBV5-1 with TRBJ1-2; D not certain. This CDR3 comprises 13 residues. Germline values: CDR1 SGHRS, CDR2 YFSETQ. The V gene lost 0 bases and the J gene lost 3 bases, with 6 bases spanning the gap. The CDR3 loop reads CASSLATDYGYTF. DNA of the CDR3: TGCGCCAGCAGCTTGGCTACCGACTATGGCTACACCTTC.

V and J are TRBV7-8 and TRBJ2-1; D gene unclear. The DNA end lines up better with TRBJ2-7; the J call may be wrong. CDR3 length: 15 residues. CDR1 is SGHVS, CDR2 FQNEAQ, per germline. The CDR3 spells CASSLDGATSYEQYF. CDR3 DNA: TGTGCCAGCAGCTTAGATGGCGCCACCTCCTACGAGCAGTACTTC.

The chain uses TRBV27 and TRBJ2-3; 13 bases are a match to TRBD2. This CDR3 spans 16 amino acids. V was clipped by 7 bases and J by 4 bases; unmatched bases: 8. Germline V lookup: CDR1 MNHEY, CDR2 SMNVEV (reference sequence). This CDR3 reads CASTKGTSGVPDTQYF. CDR3 DNA: TGTGCCAGCACTAAAGGGACTAGCGGGGTTCCAGATACGCAGTATTTT.

There are a few counts of this clonotype. V and J are TRBV7-7 and TRBJ2-1; D call uncertain. The DNA end is a closer match to TRBJ2-5, so the J assignment may be wrong. From germline, CDR1 is SSHAT and CDR2 FNYEAQ (reference sequence). The CDR3 has 15 residues. DNA for the CDR3: TGTGCCAGCAGCTTAGGCGTAAGTCGGCAAGAGACCCAGTACTTC. It yields the protein CASSLGVSRQETQYF.

V usage is TRBV29-1 and J usage is TRBJ2-7, with D perhaps matching TRBD1 or TRBD2 (6 bases each). The ends were cut back, 2 bases at V and 2 bases at J, with 16 bases in the middle. CDR3 length: 15 residues. The germline V gene encodes CDR1 SQVTM and CDR2 ANQGSEA. CDR3 nucleotides: TGCAGCGTTGAAAAGGGACGAGGGGGGCCCTACGAGCAGTACTTC. Translated, it gives CSVEKGRGGPYEQYF.

The gene calls are TRBV7-2 and TRBJ1-2; 10 nucleotides match TRBD1. Germline lookup yields CDR1 SGHTA and CDR2 FQGNSA. J gave up 4 bases and V 5 bases, and 4 bases lay outside the gene matches. The CDR3 totals 14 residues. The CDR3 nucleotides read TGTGCCAGCAGCCCTGACAGGGGGCCCTATGGCTACACCTTC. Protein product: CASSPDRGPYGYTF.

This chain links TRBV7-2 with TRBJ2-1; 10 bases align to TRBD2. Germline values: CDR1 SGHTA, CDR2 FQGNSA. Trimming cost V 1 base and J 11 bases; bases outside gene matches: 5. The CDR3 runs to 14 residues. CDR3 DNA: TGTGCCAGCAGCTTAGGGTCAACTAGCGGGAAGCAGTTCTTC. As protein: CASSLGSTSGKQFF.

The J gene is TRBJ2-1, the V gene TRBV12-3 or TRBV12-4; D is perhaps TRBD1 (5 bases). Trimming took off 7 bases at V and 8 bases at J, with 18 bases between the two ends. The CDR3 sequence is 14 residues long. The DNA of the CDR3 is TGTGCCAGCACCACGTGGACCGTAGGGGATGAGCAGTTCTTC. It codes for CASTTWTVGDEQFF.

This clonotype was observed a handful of times. The rearrangement uses TRBV5-1 and TRBJ1-4; D unclear. The CDR3 totals 13 residues. The V and J ends lost 5 bases and 1 base respectively, with 6 bases between them. The V gene's germline CDR1 is SGHRS and CDR2 YFSETQ. This chain's CDR3 is CASRDGTNEKLFF. The DNA of the CDR3 is TGCGCCAGCAGGGATGGAACTAATGAAAAACTGTTTTTT.

The J gene is TRBJ2-3, the V gene TRBV3-1, with D possibly being TRBD2 (5 bases). Deletions cut 0 bases from V and 6 bases from J, with 13 bases between. The CDR3 spans 15 residues. The germline CDR1 and CDR2 sequences are LGHDT and YNNKEL (reference sequence). CDR3 sequence reads: CASSQEARGYDTQYF. CDR3 sequence (DNA): TGTGCCAGCAGCCAAGAAGCACGGGGTTATGATACGCAGTATTTT.

J is TRBJ2-3 and V is TRBV15; no clear D gene. This CDR3 is built from 13 residues. Trimming pared 0 bases from V and 10 bases from J, leaving 11 bases between. The germline V gene encodes CDR1 LNHNV and CDR2 YYDKDF (reference sequence). The CDR3 region has the DNA TGTGCCACCAGCAGAGAGGCCCTATGGGCGCAGTATTTT. Amino acid sequence: CATSREALWAQYF.

The V gene is TRBV7-9, the J gene TRBJ2-1; 8 bases fit TRBD1. The V gene end was trimmed by 5 bases and the J gene end by 7 bases; junction bases not matched to a gene: 10. This CDR3 spans 15 amino acids. The germline CDR1 and CDR2 sequences are SEHNR and FQNEAQ (reference sequence). The CDR3 DNA reads TGTGCCAGCAGCCCACGGACAGGGACGAGGAATGAGCAGTTCTTC. This translates into CASSPRTGTRNEQFF.

This clonotype was counted between two and nine times. The gene calls are TRBV29-1 and TRBJ1-1, with 8 positions matching TRBD1. Trimming took 6 bases from V and 4 from J; bases not matched to a gene: 4. Germline V gives CDR1 SQVTM, CDR2 ANQGSEA. The CDR3 spans 12 residues. CDR3 DNA sequence: TGCAGCGTGACAGGGGCTCGCACTGAAGCTTTCTTT. The encoded protein is CSVTGARTEAFF.

This clonotype was seen a few times. This sequence joins TRBV12-3 or TRBV12-4 and TRBJ1-5, with TRBD1 identical over 10 bases. V was pared by 3 bases and J by 5 bases, with 4 bases of the junction left unmatched. There are 15 residues in the CDR3. The CDR3 sequence is CASSLPTGGHQPQHF. CDR3 coding DNA: TGTGCCAGCAGTTTGCCGACAGGGGGCCATCAGCCCCAGCATTTT.